This T cell receptor (beta chain) was captured by sequencing in a study of regulatory T cells in long-lasting Graves disease. Overall study findings and caveats: Whereas new patients shared some 990 public clonotypes, persistent patients shared more, at 2,500 to 3,500. The study found TRBV28, TRBJ1-2 and TRBJ2-5 favored in persistent disease.

Time point meaning: newly diagnosed GD, antithyroid drugs for less than 3 months. RNA from PBMCs was the source of the TCR library. The CDR3 sequence is 17 residues long. V was pared by 3 bases and J by 3 bases, with 3 bases of the junction left unmatched. This clonotype was observed many times. Its antigen remains unknown. Sequencing libraries for TCR beta were prepared with iRepertoire HTBI primers and Arm-PCR of CDR3 regions. Using its own MiXCR run on the multiplex PCR reads, TCRdb lists one record per CDR3 protein. The sample records approximately 400,000 distinct CDR3 sequences, around 14% being singletons. These data also featured in a second study, about T cells in Graves' hyperthyroidism and ophthalmopathy.

V and J are TRBV12-3 or TRBV12-4 and TRBJ2-3; 16 bases are a match to TRBD2. This sequence was found in a woman younger than 45 with Graves disease. The specimen comprised peripheral blood mononuclear cells (PBMCs), sampled at new diagnosis, from a patient treated with antithyroid drugs. The CDR3 loop is CASSLGTSGRGTDTQYF. In DNA form, the CDR3 reads TGTGCCAGCAGTTTGGGGACTAGCGGGAGGGGGACAGATACGCAGTATTTT.